The source of this T cell receptor (beta chain) is a study of cytomegalovirus exposure and HLA in healthy donors. Healthy people donating bone marrow made up the donors. This clone was detected only a few times. Its antigen remains unidentified. Regarding the study as a whole: Follow-up analysis later connected one missense variant in DCLRE1C with trimming of TCR beta V- and J-genes. Presence/absence analysis assumed near-uniform sequencing depth across donors. In an earlier analysis, about 90% or about 30%: the productive usage of most TCR beta V segments.

The CDR3 contains 16 residues. The germline V gene has CDR1 SGHRS and CDR2 YFSETQ. Trimming stripped 0 bases from V and 7 bases from J, with 16 bases between. PCR was performed using 60 Vbeta and 13 Jbeta primers. Repertoires were generated with immunoSEQ multiplex PCR, while TCRdb's copy carries only in-frame clones and drops some. Of approximately 180,000 clones in the sample, about 13% were seen once. The V gene is TRBV5-1, the J gene TRBJ1-4; unclear D gene. The receptor comes from a man in his fifties or sixties in good health and CMV-seropositive. The sequencing sample was made of PBMCs. The CDR3 reads CASSLEGAVIGEKLFF. The CDR3 DNA reads TGCGCCAGCAGCTTGGAAGGCGCGGTAATTGGTGAAAAACTGTTTTTT.